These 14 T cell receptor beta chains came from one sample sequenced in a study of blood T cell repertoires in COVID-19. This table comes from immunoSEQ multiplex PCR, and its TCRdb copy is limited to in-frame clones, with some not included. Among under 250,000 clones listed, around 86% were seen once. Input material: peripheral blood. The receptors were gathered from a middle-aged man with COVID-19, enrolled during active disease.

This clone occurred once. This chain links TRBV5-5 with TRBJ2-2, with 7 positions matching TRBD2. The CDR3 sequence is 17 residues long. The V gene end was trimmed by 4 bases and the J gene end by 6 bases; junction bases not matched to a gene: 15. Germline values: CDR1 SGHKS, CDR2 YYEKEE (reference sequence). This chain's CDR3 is CASSEEGGSARSGELFF. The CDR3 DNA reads TGTGCCAGCAGCGAAGAGGGCGGGAGTGCACGTTCCGGGGAGCTGTTTTTT. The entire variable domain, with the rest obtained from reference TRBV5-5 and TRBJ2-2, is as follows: DAGVTQSPTHLIKTRGQQVTLRCSPISGHKSVSWYQQVLGQGPQFIFQYYEKEERGRGNFPDRFSARQFPNYSSELNVNALLLGDSALYLCASSEEGGSARSGELFFGEGSRLTVL.

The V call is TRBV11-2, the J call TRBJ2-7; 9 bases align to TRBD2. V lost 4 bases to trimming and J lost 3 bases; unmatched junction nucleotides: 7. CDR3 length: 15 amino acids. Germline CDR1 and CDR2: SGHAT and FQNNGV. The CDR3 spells CASSSIAGALYEQYF. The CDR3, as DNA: TGTGCCAGCAGCTCAATAGCGGGGGCCCTCTACGAGCAGTACTTC. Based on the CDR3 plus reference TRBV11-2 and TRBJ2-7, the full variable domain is EAGVAQSPRYKIIEKRQSVAFWCNPISGHATLYWYQQILGQGPKLLIQFQNNGVVDDSQLPKDRFSAERLKGVDSTLKIQPAKLEDSAVYLCASSSIAGALYEQYFGPGTRLTVT.

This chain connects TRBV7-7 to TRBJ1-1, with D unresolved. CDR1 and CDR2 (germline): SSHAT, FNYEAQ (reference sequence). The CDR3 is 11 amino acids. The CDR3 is CAPRSSTEAFF. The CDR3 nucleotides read TGTGCTCCTCGGAGCAGCACTGAAGCTTTCTTT.

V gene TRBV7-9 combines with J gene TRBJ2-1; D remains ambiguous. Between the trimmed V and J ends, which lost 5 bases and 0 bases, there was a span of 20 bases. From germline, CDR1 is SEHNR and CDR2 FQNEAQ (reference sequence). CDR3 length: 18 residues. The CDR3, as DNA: TGTGCCAGCAGCCCCCCGGCCTGGCGGAACCTCTCCTACAATGAGCAGTTCTTC. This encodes CASSPPAWRNLSYNEQFF.

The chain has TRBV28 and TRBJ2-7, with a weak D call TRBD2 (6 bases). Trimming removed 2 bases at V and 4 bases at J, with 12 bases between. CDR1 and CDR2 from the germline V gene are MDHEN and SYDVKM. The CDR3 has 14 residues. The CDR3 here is CASSLPRRGYEQYF. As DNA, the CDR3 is TGTGCCAGCAGTTTACCCCGACGGGGGTACGAGCAGTACTTC.

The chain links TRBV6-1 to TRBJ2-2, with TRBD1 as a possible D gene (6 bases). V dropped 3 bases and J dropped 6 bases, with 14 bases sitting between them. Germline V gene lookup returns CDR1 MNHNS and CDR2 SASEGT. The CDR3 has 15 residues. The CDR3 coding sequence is TGTGCCAGCAGTGAGGGACATGTTCCGCCCGGGGAGCTGTTTTTT. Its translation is CASSEGHVPPGELFF.

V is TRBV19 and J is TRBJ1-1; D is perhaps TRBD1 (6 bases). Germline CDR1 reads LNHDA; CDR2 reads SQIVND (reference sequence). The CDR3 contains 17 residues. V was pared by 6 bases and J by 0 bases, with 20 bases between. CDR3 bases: TGTGCCAGTAGACTCGGGGCAGGGGTCACCATGAACACTGAAGCTTTCTTT. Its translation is CASRLGAGVTMNTEAFF. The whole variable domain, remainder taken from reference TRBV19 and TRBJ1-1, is DGGITQSPKYLFRKEGQNVTLSCEQNLNHDAMYWYRQDPGQGLRLIYYSQIVNDFQKGDIAEGYSVSREKKESFPLTVTSAQKNPTAFYLCASRLGAGVTMNTEAFFGQGTRLTVV.

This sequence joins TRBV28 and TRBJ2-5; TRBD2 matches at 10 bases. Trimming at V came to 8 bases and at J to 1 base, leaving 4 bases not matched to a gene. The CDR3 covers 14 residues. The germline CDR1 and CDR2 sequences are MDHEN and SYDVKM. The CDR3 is CASLSGGTQETQYF. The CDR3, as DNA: TGTGCCAGCCTTAGCGGGGGGACCCAAGAGACCCAGTACTTC.

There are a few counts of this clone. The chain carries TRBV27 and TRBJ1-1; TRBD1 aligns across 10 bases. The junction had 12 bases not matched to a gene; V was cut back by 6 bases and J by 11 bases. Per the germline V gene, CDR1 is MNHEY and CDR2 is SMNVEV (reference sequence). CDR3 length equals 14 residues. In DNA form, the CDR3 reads TGTGCCAGCAGCCCCCGGGGACAGGGGCTGAGCGCTTTCTTT. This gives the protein CASSPRGQGLSAFF.

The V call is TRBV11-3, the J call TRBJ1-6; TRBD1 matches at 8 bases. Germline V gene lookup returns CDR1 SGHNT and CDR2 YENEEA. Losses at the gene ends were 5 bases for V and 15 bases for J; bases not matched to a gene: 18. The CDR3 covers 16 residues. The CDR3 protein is CASSHRGSSTGPGLHF. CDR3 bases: TGTGCCAGCAGCCACAGGGGGTCGTCGACAGGCCCGGGCCTCCACTTT. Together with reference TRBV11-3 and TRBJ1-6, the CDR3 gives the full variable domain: EAGVVQSPRYKIIEKKQPVAFWCNPISGHNTLYWYLQNLGQGPELLIRYENEEAVDDSQLPKDRFSAERLKGVDSTLKIQPAELGDSAVYLCASSHRGSSTGPGLHFGNGTRLTVT.

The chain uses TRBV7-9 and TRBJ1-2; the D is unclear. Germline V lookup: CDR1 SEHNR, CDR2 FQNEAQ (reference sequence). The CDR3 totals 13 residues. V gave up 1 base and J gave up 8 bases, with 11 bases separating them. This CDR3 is CASSLVSSEGYTF. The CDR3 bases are TGTGCCAGCAGCTTAGTTTCGAGTGAAGGCTACACCTTC. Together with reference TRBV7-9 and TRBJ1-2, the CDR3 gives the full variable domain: DTGVSQNPRHKITKRGQNVTFRCDPISEHNRLYWYRQTLGQGPEFLTYFQNEAQLEKSRLLSDRFSAERPKGSFSTLEIQRTEQGDSAMYLCASSLVSSEGYTFGSGTRLTVV.

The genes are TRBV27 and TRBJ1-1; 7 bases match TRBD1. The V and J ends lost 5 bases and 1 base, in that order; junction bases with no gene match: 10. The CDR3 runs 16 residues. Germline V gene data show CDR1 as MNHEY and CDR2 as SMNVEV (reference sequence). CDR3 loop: CASSLPGQRGNTEAFF. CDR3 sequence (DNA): TGTGCCAGCAGTCTACCGGGACAGCGAGGGAACACTGAAGCTTTCTTT.

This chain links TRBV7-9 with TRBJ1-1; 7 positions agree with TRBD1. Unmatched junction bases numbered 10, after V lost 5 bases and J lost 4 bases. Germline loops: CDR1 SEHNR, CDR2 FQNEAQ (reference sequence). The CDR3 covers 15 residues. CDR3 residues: CASSLGTAGSTEAFF. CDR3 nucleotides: TGTGCCAGCAGCCTCGGGACAGCGGGCAGCACTGAAGCTTTCTTT.

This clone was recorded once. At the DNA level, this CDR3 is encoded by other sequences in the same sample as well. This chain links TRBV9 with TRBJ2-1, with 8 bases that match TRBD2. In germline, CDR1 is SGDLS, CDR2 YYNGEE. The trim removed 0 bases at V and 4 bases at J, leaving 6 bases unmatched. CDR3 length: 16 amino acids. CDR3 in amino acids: CASSVEGTRAYNEQFF. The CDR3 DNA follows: TGTGCCAGCAGCGTAGAAGGGACTAGGGCATACAATGAGCAGTTCTTC.